The clone carrying this TCR beta chain was seen more than once but under ten times. Its antigen is still unknown. The sample is drawn from a study of T cell responses to AZD1222 COVID-19 vaccine. Across the whole study: Pooled together were second doses at about 4 or about 12 weeks.

This CDR3 is built from 11 residues. From germline, CDR1 is SQVTM and CDR2 ANQGSEA. The V gene lost 5 bases and the J gene lost 5 bases, with 9 bases spanning the gap. Sequenced by immunoSEQ multiplex PCR; TCRdb stores in-frame clones only, minus some. This sample has some 110,000 clones, with approximately 90% found just once. Study results and caveats: Spike-specific TCR breadth rose after two AZD1222 doses, and depth rose as well. Among vaccine-associated CD4 TCRs, coverage spanned spike, with dominance at 160-218 and 743-854.

The receptor was derived from an adult in good health. The sequencing here drew on peripheral blood, taken on day 0 of AZD1222 vaccination. This chain connects TRBV29-1 to TRBJ2-5; D not resolved. The CDR3: CSVNGYETQYF. Written as DNA, the CDR3 is TGCAGCGTTAATGGGTATGAGACCCAGTACTTC.